The rows below give T cell receptor beta chains drawn from one sample of a study of blood T cells in healthy people across ages. TCRdb fed the 5' RACE reads into MiXCR, producing one record per CDR3 protein. In the table there are more than 650,000 distinct CDR3 sequences, roughly 24% of which are singletons. A further study also used this sample, focusing on T cells of mothers and their children.

What was sequenced was blood. The origin of the receptors is a boy under 18 in good health. Both conserved end residues are part of each CDR3. D genes are given only for firm matches. The size entry is marked missing in some rows and otherwise reads once, few, many or a size class.

>.|TRBV24-1|.|TRBJ2-2
CATSDDGNTGELFF
TGTGCCACCAGTGATGACGGGAACACCGGGGAGCTGTTTTTT
>.|TRBV7-2|TRBD2|TRBJ2-1
CASSPYFAGGLNEQFF
TGTGCCAGCAGCCCGTACTTCGCGGGGGGGCTGAATGAGCAGTTCTTC
>.|TRBV20-1|TRBD1|TRBJ2-7
CSASDRGYEQYF
TGCAGTGCTAGCGACAGGGGCTACGAGCAGTACTTC
>few|TRBV15|.|TRBJ2-7
CATSPQTYNEQYF
TGTGCCACCAGCCCCCAAACCTACAACGAGCAGTACTTC
>few|TRBV6-6|TRBD2|TRBJ2-5
CASSYERGGFGETQYF
TGTGCCAGCAGTTATGAACGGGGGGGCTTTGGGGAGACCCAGTACTTC
>.|TRBV20-1|.|TRBJ1-2
CSAKGRGYNYGYTF
TGCAGTGCTAAAGGCAGGGGATATAACTATGGCTACACCTTC
>few|TRBV21-1|.|TRBJ2-3
CASSGHREPSSTDTQYF
TGTGCCAGCAGCGGCCACAGGGAACCCTCTAGCACAGATACGCAGTATTTT
>few|TRBV5-1|TRBD1|TRBJ2-5
CASSPTGTGGETQYF
TGCGCCAGCAGCCCCACCGGGACAGGAGGGGAGACCCAGTACTTC
>few|TRBV5-1|.|TRBJ2-1
CASSLVQQGPYNEQFF
TGCGCCAGCAGCTTGGTCCAACAGGGCCCCTACAATGAGCAGTTCTTC
>.|TRBV2|TRBD2|TRBJ2-1
CASSESGGGYNEQFF
TGTGCCAGCAGTGAAAGCGGGGGGGGCTACAATGAGCAGTTCTTC
>.|TRBV14|.|TRBJ2-7
CASSQEPYYEQYF
TGTGCCAGCAGCCAAGAGCCGTACTACGAGCAGTACTTC
>.|TRBV12-3/TRBV12-4|.|TRBJ2-5
CASSFYGGTQETQYF
TGTGCCAGCAGTTTTTACGGGGGAACTCAAGAGACCCAGTACTTC
>few|TRBV7-2|TRBD1|TRBJ1-6
CASSTGQGRNSPLHF
TGTGCCAGCAGCACTGGACAGGGTAGAAATTCACCCCTCCACTTT
>.|TRBV5-1|.|TRBJ2-5
CASIHWRLGQETQYF
TGCGCCAGCATCCACTGGCGCCTAGGACAAGAGACCCAGTACTTC
>.|TRBV12-3/TRBV12-4|.|TRBJ2-5
CASRLGSAQETQYF
TGTGCTAGCAGGTTAGGGTCAGCCCAAGAGACCCAGTACTTC
>.|TRBV4-1|.|TRBJ2-1
CASSLRGLAETYNEQFF
TGCGCCAGCAGCCTCCGTGGTCTAGCTGAAACCTACAATGAGCAGTTCTTC
>.|TRBV18|.|TRBJ1-2
CASSPLSANYGYTF
TGTGCCAGCTCACCACTGTCCGCTAACTATGGCTACACCTTC
>.|TRBV5-1|.|TRBJ1-2
CASSLPVYGYTF
TGCGCCAGCAGCTTGCCAGTCTATGGCTACACCTTC
>few|TRBV20-1|TRBD2|TRBJ2-5
CSARDVGGGETQYF
TGCAGTGCTAGAGATGTGGGGGGGGGAGAGACCCAGTACTTC
>.|TRBV19|.|TRBJ1-4
CASSGRDIVTEKLFF
TGTGCCAGTAGTGGAAGGGACATCGTTACTGAAAAACTGTTTTTT